These 10 T cell receptor beta chains were all obtained from the same sample, sequenced in a study of identifying expanded T cells in peripheral blood. Sequencing used immunoSEQ multiplex PCR; TCRdb keeps in-frame clones, though not all of them. The sample consists of approximately 85,000 clones, 85% to 90% of them appearing once. Input material: blood. The receptors were sampled from a person between 18 and 75 years old in good health.

CDR3 region: CASSPWGASSGNTIYF. The CDR3 DNA reads as TGTGCCAGCAGCCCCTGGGGGGCTTCCTCTGGAAACACCATATATTTT. V gene TRBV4-2 combines with J gene TRBJ1-3; D is possibly TRBD1 (6 bases). The ends were cut back, 4 bases at V and 0 bases at J, with 13 bases in the middle. Germline CDR1 LGHNA, CDR2 YNFKEQ. The CDR3 loop spans 16 amino acids.

V usage is TRBV19 and J usage is TRBJ2-5, with D tentatively TRBD2 (5 bases). Germline V gene sequence: CDR1 LNHDA, CDR2 SQIVND (reference sequence). This CDR3 contains 18 residues. Trimming took 6 bases from V and 6 from J, leaving 29 bases between them. This CDR3 is CASSRGFRATHPEKTQYF. The CDR3 coding sequence is TGTGCCAGTAGCCGCGGGTTCCGCGCCACCCACCCGGAAAAGACCCAGTACTTC.

The chain employs TRBV19 and TRBJ2-3, with a tentative D call TRBD1 (6 bases). Germline V lookup: CDR1 LNHDA, CDR2 SQIVND (reference sequence). Trimming took 8 bases from V and 6 from J, leaving 15 bases between them. This CDR3 is built from 13 residues. CDR3 nucleotide sequence: TGTGCCAGTGGGGGACACTTCGGGGATACGCAGTATTTT. Protein sequence: CASGGHFGDTQYF. Looking up the rest from reference TRBV19 and TRBJ2-3 gives the full variable domain: DGGITQSPKYLFRKEGQNVTLSCEQNLNHDAMYWYRQDPGQGLRLIYYSQIVNDFQKGDIAEGYSVSREKKESFPLTVTSAQKNPTAFYLCASGGHFGDTQYFGPGTRLTVL.

The genes are TRBV30 and TRBJ2-5; the D is unclear. CDR3 length equals 12 residues. The germline V and J ends were trimmed by 0 bases and 5 bases, with 7 bases remaining between them. Germline V gene sequence: CDR1 GTSNPN, CDR2 SVGIG (reference sequence). The CDR3 nucleotides are TGTGCCTGGAGTGTAGTACGGGAGACCCAGTACTTC. It encodes CAWSVVRETQYF.

This clone has more than one count but fewer than ten. This chain joins TRBV2 and TRBJ1-6, with a weak D call TRBD1 (5 bases). V was clipped by 8 bases and J by 1 base, with 12 bases between them. Germline CDR1 and CDR2: SNHLY and FYNNEI. The CDR3 runs to 15 residues. The CDR3 DNA reads TGTGCCAGCGGGACGGGGGTGTCCTATAATTCACCCCTCCACTTT. Its protein product is CASGTGVSYNSPLHF.

This clone appeared a single time. The chain is built from TRBV7-9 and TRBJ2-7; no reliable D call. CDR3 length: 11 amino acids. Trimming took 5 bases from V and 7 from J, leaving 9 bases between them. Per germline, CDR1 SEHNR and CDR2 FQNEAQ (reference sequence). Here the CDR3 DNA reads TGTGCCAGCAGCCCCGGTGGGGAGCAGTACTTC. It encodes CASSPGGEQYF.

This chain uses TRBV7-7 with TRBJ2-5, with 7 bases matching TRBD1. From germline, CDR1 is SSHAT and CDR2 FNYEAQ (reference sequence). This CDR3 is 14 amino acids long. After removal of 6 bases from V and 1 base from J, the junction contained 5 bases not matched to a gene. The CDR3 region has the DNA TGTGCCAGCAGTAAGAGACAGGGCCAAGAGACCCAGTACTTC. It yields the protein CASSKRQGQETQYF.

This clone has only one observation. This chain uses TRBV6-4 with TRBJ1-2; 8 bases align to TRBD1. CDR3 length equals 13 residues. The V and J ends lost 5 bases and 6 bases, in that order; junction bases with no gene match: 5. Germline-derived CDR1 and CDR2 are MRHNA and SNTAGT. The CDR3 nucleotides read TGTGCCAGCAGTCCTGGACAGGGAGATGGCTACACCTTC. This sequence encodes CASSPGQGDGYTF.

This clone was counted a single time. The J gene is TRBJ1-1, the V gene TRBV4-3; 7 nucleotides align to TRBD1. The V gene's germline CDR1 is LGHNA and CDR2 YSLEER. V shed 4 bases and J 2 bases; nucleotides not matched to a gene: 10. The CDR3 is 16 amino acids. The DNA of the CDR3 is TGCGCCAGCAGCCCCCACCGTACAGGGGCTAACACTGAAGCTTTCTTT. Translated: CASSPHRTGANTEAFF.

The chain joins TRBV10-3 to TRBJ1-2; 8 nucleotides agree with TRBD1. This CDR3 is built from 15 residues. The germline V gene has CDR1 ENHRY and CDR2 SYGVKD. With V trimmed by 6 bases and J by 6 bases, 12 bases remained unmatched. The CDR3 sequence is CAISGQGQDGHGYTF. CDR3 nucleotide sequence: TGTGCCATCAGCGGACAGGGTCAGGACGGTCATGGCTACACCTTC.